In this sample, the clone carrying this T cell receptor (beta chain) turned up many times. The ends lost 2 bases at V and 1 base at J; junction bases unmatched: 5. Germline V gene lookup returns CDR1 SEHNR and CDR2 FQNEAQ (reference sequence). The CDR3 consists of 15 residues. The data were obtained in a study of Graves' ophthalmopathy and Graves' hyperthyroidism. Beta-chain TCR CDR3 regions were amplified from RNA transcripts. RT-PCR in the first round used HTBI primers; a second-round multiplex PCR followed. TCRdb fed the multiplex PCR reads into MiXCR, producing one record per CDR3 protein. The table lists roughly 400,000 distinct CDR3 sequences, roughly 18% of them singletons, with more than 1.5% in the top ten.

The sample comprised peripheral blood. J is TRBJ2-7 and V is TRBV7-9, with 7 bases that match TRBD1. This receptor was identified in a woman younger than 35 with Graves' ophthalmopathy. The CDR3 loop is CASSLWTGQSYEQYF. CDR3 DNA sequence: TGTGCCAGCAGCTTATGGACGGGACAGTCCTACGAGCAGTACTTC.